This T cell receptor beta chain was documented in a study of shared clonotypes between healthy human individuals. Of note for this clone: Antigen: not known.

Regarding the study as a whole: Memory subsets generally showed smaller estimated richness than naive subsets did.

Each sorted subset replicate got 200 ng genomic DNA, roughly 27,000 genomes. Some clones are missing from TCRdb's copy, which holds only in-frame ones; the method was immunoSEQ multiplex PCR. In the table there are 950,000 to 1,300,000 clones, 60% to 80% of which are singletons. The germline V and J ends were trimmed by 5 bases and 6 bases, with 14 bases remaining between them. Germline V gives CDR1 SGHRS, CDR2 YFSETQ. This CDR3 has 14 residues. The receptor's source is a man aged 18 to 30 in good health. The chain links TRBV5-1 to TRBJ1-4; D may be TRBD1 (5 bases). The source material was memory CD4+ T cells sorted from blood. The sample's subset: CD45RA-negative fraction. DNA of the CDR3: TGCGCCAGCAGAACCGGGACTGACCATGAAAAACTGTTTTTT. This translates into CASRTGTDHEKLFF.